Following are 11 T cell receptor beta chains from one sample sequenced in a study of vaccination and CD4 T cells after COVID-19. Their antigens remain unidentified. As for treatment: approximately nine-day PBMC culture with coronavirus spike peptide pools or control peptides (ViraFEST assay). Sequencing of cultured CD4+ T cell DNA used the Oncomine TCR Beta short-read assay. TCRdb re-derived calls from the PCR reads in MiXCR, one entry per CDR3 protein. Altogether roughly 15,000 distinct CDR3 sequences are present, around 46% being singletons, with the ten largest covering over 9%. The sample comprised CD4+ T cells from blood, cultured in vitro. These receptors were taken from a human donor who had recovered from COVID-19.

The chain links TRBV2 to TRBJ2-5; tentative D call: TRBD2 (6 bases). The V gene lost 5 bases and the J gene lost 5 bases, with 15 bases spanning the gap. The germline gives CDR1 SNHLY, CDR2 FYNNEI. The CDR3 has 14 amino acids. The CDR3 reads CASSLMGGGETQYF. In DNA form, the CDR3 reads TGTGCCAGCAGTCTCATGGGAGGCGGTGAGACCCAGTACTTC.

V and J are TRBV7-2 and TRBJ2-3; 10 bases are shared with TRBD2. Germline CDR1 and CDR2: SGHTA and FQGNSA. The ends lost 4 bases at V and 2 bases at J; junction bases unmatched: 15. This CDR3 spans 19 amino acids. The CDR3 DNA follows: TGTGCCAGCAGCTGGGAGACTAGCGGGCGCCCCTACAACACAGATACGCAGTATTTT. Protein sequence: CASSWETSGRPYNTDTQYF.

The rearrangement uses TRBV18 and TRBJ1-1; D not certain. The CDR3 sequence is 15 residues long. V was clipped by 1 base and J by 4 bases, with 13 bases between them. Looked up from germline, CDR1 is KGHSH and CDR2 is LQKENI. The CDR3 reads CASSPQEIERTEAFF. CDR3 nucleotide sequence: TGTGCCAGCTCACCACAGGAGATTGAACGCACTGAAGCTTTCTTT.

J is TRBJ2-2 and V is TRBV7-2; perhaps TRBD1 as D (6 bases). With 6 bases removed from V and 0 bases from J, the gap between germline ends came to 14 bases. This CDR3 region has 16 residues. Germline CDR1 and CDR2: SGHTA and FQGNSA. The CDR3 coding sequence is TGTGCCAGCAGTCGAGTTGGGACAACGAACACCGGGGAGCTGTTTTTT. Amino acid sequence: CASSRVGTTNTGELFF.

Note on this clonotype: The germline gene is not matched at one end of the junction; a read error may be the cause. This sequence joins TRBV20-1 and TRBJ1-6; 8 nucleotides match TRBD1. This CDR3 comprises 14 residues. Germline CDR1 is DFQATT and CDR2 is SNEGSKA (reference sequence). CDR3 loop: CSARDRGYNSPLHF. CDR3 sequence (DNA): TGCAGTGCCAGAGACAGGGGCTATAATTCACCCCTCCACTTT.

J is TRBJ2-2 and V is TRBV28, with 16 bases lining up with TRBD2. This CDR3 spans 20 amino acids. V lost 4 bases and J lost 0; bases outside the gene matches: 8. Germline V gene lookup returns CDR1 MDHEN and CDR2 SYDVKM. CDR3 loop: CASSSPGTSGGAPNTGELFF. The DNA of the CDR3 is TGTGCCAGCAGTTCCCCCGGGACTAGCGGGGGGGCCCCGAACACCGGGGAGCTGTTTTTT.

This rearrangement joins TRBV11-2 to TRBJ2-5; TRBD1 agrees at 8 bases. This CDR3 has 13 residues. Germline lookup yields CDR1 SGHAT and CDR2 FQNNGV. V lost 6 bases and J lost 10; bases outside the gene matches: 10. This CDR3 is CASSKDREDGQYF. CDR3 in DNA: TGTGCCAGCAGTAAGGACAGGGAGGATGGCCAGTACTTC. Full variable domain (rest looked up from reference TRBV11-2 and TRBJ2-5): EAGVAQSPRYKIIEKRQSVAFWCNPISGHATLYWYQQILGQGPKLLIQFQNNGVVDDSQLPKDRFSAERLKGVDSTLKIQPAKLEDSAVYLCASSKDREDGQYFGPGTRLLVL.

The chain joins TRBV28 to TRBJ2-7; D gene uncertain. V was shortened by 6 bases and J by 1 base, with 10 bases between the two germline ends. Germline V gene lookup returns CDR1 MDHEN and CDR2 SYDVKM. The CDR3 runs to 13 residues. The DNA of the CDR3 is TGTGCCAGCAGCAAAAGTATTTCCTACGAGCAGTACTTC. It specifies CASSKSISYEQYF.

The chain carries TRBV9 and TRBJ2-1, with 8 positions matching TRBD1. The junction had 5 bases not matched to a gene; V was cut back by 4 bases and J by 8 bases. The CDR3 extends over 13 amino acids. Looked up from germline, CDR1 is SGDLS and CDR2 is YYNGEE. The DNA for the CDR3 is TGTGCCAGCAGCCTGGGACAGGTGGATGAGCAGTTCTTC. Protein sequence: CASSLGQVDEQFF.

The rearrangement joins TRBV11-3 to TRBJ1-2, with D hard to call. V lost 5 bases and J 5 bases, leaving 12 bases between the germline ends. The CDR3 length is 13 residues. Germline CDR1 and CDR2: SGHNT and YENEEA. The CDR3 nucleotides read TGTGCCAGCAGCCCCCCTGGGCCTTATGGCTACACCTTC. Translated: CASSPPGPYGYTF.

The chain uses TRBV10-3 and TRBJ2-3; D is perhaps TRBD2 (8 bases). CDR1 and CDR2 (germline): ENHRY, SYGVKD. This CDR3 comprises 15 residues. V gave up 5 bases and J gave up 1 base, with 13 bases separating them. The CDR3 loop is CAISPGGTGTDTQYF. CDR3 bases: TGTGCCATCAGTCCGGGGGGGACAGGCACAGATACGCAGTATTTT.